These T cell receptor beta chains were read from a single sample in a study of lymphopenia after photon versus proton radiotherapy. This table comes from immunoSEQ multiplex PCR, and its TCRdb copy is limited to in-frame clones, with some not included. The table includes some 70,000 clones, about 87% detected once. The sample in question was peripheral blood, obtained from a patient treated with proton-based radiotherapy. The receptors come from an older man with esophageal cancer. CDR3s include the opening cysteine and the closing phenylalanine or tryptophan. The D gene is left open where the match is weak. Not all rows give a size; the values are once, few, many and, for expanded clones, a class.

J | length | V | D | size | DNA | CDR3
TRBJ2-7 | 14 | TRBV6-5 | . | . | TGTGCCAGCAGACTAGGGTGGAGCTCCTACGAGCAGTACTTC | CASRLGWSSYEQYF
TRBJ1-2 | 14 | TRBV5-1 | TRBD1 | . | TGCGCCAGCGGGGACGGGGACAGGGTATTAGGCTACACCTTC | CASGDGDRVLGYTF
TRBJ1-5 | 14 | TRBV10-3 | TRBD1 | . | TGTGCCATCAGTGAGTCAACAGGGGGACAGCCCCAGCATTTT | CAISESTGGQPQHF
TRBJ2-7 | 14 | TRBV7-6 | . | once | TGTGCCAGCAGCGCGGGTCCTCGAGGTTACGAGCAGTACTTC | CASSAGPRGYEQYF
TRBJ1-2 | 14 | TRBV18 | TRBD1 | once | TGTGCCAGCTCACCGGACAGGGAGAACTATGGCTACACCTTC | CASSPDRENYGYTF
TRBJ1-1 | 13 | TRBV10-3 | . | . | TGTGCCATCGCCCCCAGGGATTTCGCTGAAGCTTTCTTT | CAIAPRDFAEAFF
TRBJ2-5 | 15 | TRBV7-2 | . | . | TGTGCCAGCAGCTTAGAACCCGAGAGGAGAGAGACCCAGTACTTC | CASSLEPERRETQYF
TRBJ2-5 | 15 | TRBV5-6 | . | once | TGTGCCAGCAGCTTGAGGTTTGAGGAGCGGGAGACCCAGTACTTC | CASSLRFEERETQYF
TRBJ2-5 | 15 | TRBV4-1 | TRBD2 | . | TGCGCCAGCAGCCCGACTAGCGGGGGGGCCTTGGCCCAGTACTTC | CASSPTSGGALAQYF
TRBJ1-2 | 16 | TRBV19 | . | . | TGTGCCAGCCAGCCCGACGACAGGATCTATAACTATGGCTACACCTTC | CASQPDDRIYNYGYTF
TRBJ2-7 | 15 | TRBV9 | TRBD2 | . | TGTGCCAGCAGCCGAAGAGGGACTAGGGGCTACGAGCAGTACTTC | CASSRRGTRGYEQYF
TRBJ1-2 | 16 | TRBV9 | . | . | TGTGCCAGCAGCGTAGACACTCTACTGAGAGGGGATGGCTACACCTTC | CASSVDTLLRGDGYTF
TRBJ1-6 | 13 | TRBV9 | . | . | TGTGCCAGCAGCGGAAATTATAATTCACCCCTCCACTTT | CASSGNYNSPLHF
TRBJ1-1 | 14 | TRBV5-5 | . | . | TGTGCCAGCAGCTTGGTTAGGTTCGGGACTGAAGCTTTCTTT | CASSLVRFGTEAFF
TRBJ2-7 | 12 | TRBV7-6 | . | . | TGTGCCAGCAGCGCTTATGGGGTCGAGCAGTACTTC | CASSAYGVEQYF
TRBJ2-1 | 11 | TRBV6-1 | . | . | TGTGCCAGCACCAACTACAATGAGCAGTTCTTC | CASTNYNEQFF
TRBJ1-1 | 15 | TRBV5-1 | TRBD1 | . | TGCGCCAGCAGCCCGGGGGACAGGGGGCTCCCTGAAGCTTTCTTT | CASSPGDRGLPEAFF
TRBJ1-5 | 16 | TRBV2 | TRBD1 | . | TGTGCCAGCAGACAAGGACAGGCCATCTACAATCAGCCCCAGCATTTT | CASRQGQAIYNQPQHF
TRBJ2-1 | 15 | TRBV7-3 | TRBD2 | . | TGTGCCAGCAGCGACGCGCGGGGGGGCCTCGATGAGCAGTTCTTC | CASSDARGGLDEQFF
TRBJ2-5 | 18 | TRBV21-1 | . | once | TGTGCCAGCAGCAAAGAAAGGTGCCCAGGGACAGGACGGGAGACCCAGTACTTC | CASSKERCPGTGRETQYF
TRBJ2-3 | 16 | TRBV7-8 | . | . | TGTGCCAGCAGCTATCGGACCCATCCAGAGGGAGATACGCAGTATTTT | CASSYRTHPEGDTQYF
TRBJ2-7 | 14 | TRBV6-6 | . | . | TGTGCCAGCAGGATGGGACCGATCCCCTACGAGCAGTACTTC | CASRMGPIPYEQYF
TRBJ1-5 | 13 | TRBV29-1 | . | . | TGCAGCGTTGTTGGCAGGGTAGGTCAGCCCCAGCATTTT | CSVVGRVGQPQHF
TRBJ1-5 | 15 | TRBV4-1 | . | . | TGCGCCAGCAGCCAAGATAATACAGGTTATCAGCCCCAGCATTTT | CASSQDNTGYQPQHF
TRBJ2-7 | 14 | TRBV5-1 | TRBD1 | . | TGCGCCAGCAGCTTTAGGGGACAGGGATACGAGCAGTACTTC | CASSFRGQGYEQYF